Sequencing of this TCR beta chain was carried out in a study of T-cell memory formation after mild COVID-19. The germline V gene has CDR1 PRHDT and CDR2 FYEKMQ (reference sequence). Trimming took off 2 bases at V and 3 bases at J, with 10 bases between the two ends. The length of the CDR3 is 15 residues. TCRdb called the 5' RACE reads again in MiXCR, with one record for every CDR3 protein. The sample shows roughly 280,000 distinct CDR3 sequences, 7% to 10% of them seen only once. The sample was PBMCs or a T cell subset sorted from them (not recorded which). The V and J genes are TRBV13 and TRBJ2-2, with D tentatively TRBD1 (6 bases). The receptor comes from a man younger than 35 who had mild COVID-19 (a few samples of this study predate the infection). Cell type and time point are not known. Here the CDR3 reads CASSLQGPDTGELFF. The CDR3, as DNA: TGTGCCAGCAGCTTACAGGGGCCCGACACCGGGGAGCTGTTTTTT.